The 12 T cell receptor beta chains in this list originate from one sample, sequenced in a study of long-term antiretroviral therapy in people with HIV. Investigators performed immunoSEQ version v3.0 at survey level. Method: immunoSEQ multiplex PCR; TCRdb's copy keeps in-frame clones and lacks some. The sample has about 42,000 clones, roughly 86% seen once. Sequencing was performed on unsorted PBMCs, taken 0.1 years before starting antiretroviral therapy. The receptors shown here come from a woman aged 45-59 years with HIV.

This rearrangement joins TRBV7-2 to TRBJ1-2, with TRBD1 identical over 7 bases. Germline values: CDR1 SGHTA, CDR2 FQGNSA. Trimming removed 8 bases from V and 6 bases from J; junction bases left unmatched: 9. This CDR3 contains 13 residues. The CDR3 nucleotides read TGTGCCAGCGAACCCGGGACAGCTAATGGCTACACCTTC. Its protein is CASEPGTANGYTF.

V and J are TRBV6-1 and TRBJ1-5; tentatively, D is TRBD1 (6 bases). CDR3 length equals 14 residues. Trimming stripped 6 bases from V and 2 bases from J, with 11 bases between. CDR1 and CDR2 (germline): MNHNS, SASEGT. CDR3 coding DNA: TGTGCCAGCAGCACAGGGATTGGCAATCAGCCCCAGCATTTT. It yields the protein CASSTGIGNQPQHF.

The chain is built from TRBV11-2 and TRBJ2-3, with 8 bases matching TRBD1. V shed 4 bases, J shed 7 bases, and the junction held 13 bases outside the gene matches. CDR3 length equals 16 residues. Per germline, CDR1 SGHAT and CDR2 FQNNGV. The CDR3 DNA reads as TGTGCCAGCAGCTCCCTGGACAGGGATTCACCTAATACGCAGTATTTT. It translates to CASSSLDRDSPNTQYF.

The J gene is TRBJ2-1, the V gene TRBV27, with D possibly called TRBD1 or TRBD2 (5 bases each). The V and J ends lost 6 bases and 4 bases respectively, with 16 bases between them. The CDR3 is made up of 15 amino acids. CDR1 and CDR2 (germline): MNHEY, SMNVEV (reference sequence). DNA for the CDR3: TGTGCCAGCAGCCCCGGGACGCCCAGATACAATGAGCAGTTCTTC. Encoded protein: CASSPGTPRYNEQFF.

The rearrangement links TRBV6-6 to TRBJ2-7, with 9 bases aligning to TRBD1. CDR1 and CDR2 (germline): MNHNY, SVGAGI (reference sequence). CDR3 length equals 14 residues. Trimming removed 0 bases from V and 3 bases from J; junction bases left unmatched: 0. CDR3 sequence (DNA): TGTGCCAGCAGTTACTCGACAGGGGGCTACGAGCAGTACTTC. It specifies CASSYSTGGYEQYF.

The rearrangement links TRBV19 to TRBJ2-3; D possibly corresponds to TRBD1 (6 bases). CDR3 length equals 13 residues. CDR1 is LNHDA, CDR2 SQIVND, per germline (reference sequence). The ends were cut back, 7 bases at V and 6 bases at J, with 14 bases in the middle. CDR3 coding DNA: TGTGCCAGTAACTCAGGTAGGGGGGATACGCAGTATTTT. Translated, it gives CASNSGRGDTQYF.

J is TRBJ1-1 and V is TRBV30, with 8 positions matching TRBD1. Germline CDR1 and CDR2: GTSNPN and SVGIG (reference sequence). V was clipped by 5 bases and J by 2 bases; unmatched bases: 4. The CDR3 is made up of 13 amino acids. CDR3 region: CAWRTGFNTEAFF. DNA of the CDR3: TGTGCCTGGCGGACAGGGTTTAACACTGAAGCTTTCTTT. Supplemented by reference TRBV30 and TRBJ1-1, the full variable domain reads SQTIHQWPATLVQPVGSPLSLECTVEGTSNPNLYWYRQAAGRGLQLLFYSVGIGQISSEVPQNLSASRPQDRQFILSSKKLLLSDSGFYLCAWRTGFNTEAFFGQGTRLTVV.

The chain combines TRBV28 with TRBJ2-7, with 9 nucleotides matching TRBD1. With V trimmed by 10 bases and J by 5 bases, 18 bases remained unmatched. This CDR3 has 16 amino acids. CDR1 is MDHEN and CDR2 is SYDVKM in the germline V gene. CDR3 sequence: CAIHPSTGTGIDEQYF. DNA for the CDR3: TGTGCCATCCATCCCTCGACCGGGACAGGGATAGACGAGCAGTACTTC. Filled out from reference TRBV28 and TRBJ2-7, the complete variable domain reads DVKVTQSSRYLVKRTGEKVFLECVQDMDHENMFWYRQDPGLGLRLIYFSYDVKMKEKGDIPEGYSVSREKKERFSLILESASTNQTSMYLCAIHPSTGTGIDEQYFGPGTRLTVT.

The chain is built from TRBV6-6 and TRBJ1-2; D is possibly TRBD1 (5 bases). V was trimmed by 5 bases and J by 6 bases, leaving 16 bases between them. This CDR3 contains 14 residues. In germline, CDR1 is MNHNY, CDR2 SVGAGI (reference sequence). The CDR3 region is CASSPFRGVDGYTF. The CDR3 DNA is TGTGCCAGCAGTCCCTTTCGGGGGGTGGATGGCTACACCTTC.

The gene calls are TRBV9 and TRBJ1-2; no definite D call. This CDR3 comprises 13 residues. Germline assignment: CDR1 SGDLS and CDR2 YYNGEE. Trimming pared 6 bases from V and 2 bases from J, leaving 11 bases between. In DNA, the CDR3 is TGTGCCAGCATCGCGGACGGGAACTATGGCTACACCTTC. Amino acid sequence: CASIADGNYGYTF.

The chain carries TRBV13 and TRBJ2-5; 8 nucleotides agree with TRBD2. The ends lost 0 bases at V and 4 bases at J; junction bases unmatched: 4. The CDR3 length is 15 residues. Germline-derived CDR1 and CDR2 are PRHDT and FYEKMQ (reference sequence). The CDR3 sequence is CASSLGGSGVETQYF. As DNA, the CDR3 is TGTGCCAGCAGCTTAGGTGGTAGCGGGGTAGAGACCCAGTACTTC. The full variable domain, its missing parts supplied by reference TRBV13 and TRBJ2-5, is AAGVIQSPRHLIKEKRETATLKCYPIPRHDTVYWYQQGPGQDPQFLISFYEKMQSDKGSIPDRFSAQQFSDYHSELNMSSLELGDSALYFCASSLGGSGVETQYFGPGTRLLVL.

This chain links TRBV9 with TRBJ2-3; a weak D match, TRBD2 (5 bases). The germline V gene encodes CDR1 SGDLS and CDR2 YYNGEE. The CDR3 spans 13 residues. Trimming took 0 bases from V and 6 from J, leaving 8 bases between them. CDR3 in amino acids: CASSVGPSDTQYF. For the CDR3, the DNA is TGTGCCAGCAGCGTAGGCCCTAGCGATACGCAGTATTTT.